This T cell receptor (beta chain) was profiled in a study of shared clonotypes between healthy human individuals. The ends were cut back, 1 base at V and 6 bases at J, with 14 bases in the middle. The CDR3 loop spans 14 amino acids. Germline V gives CDR1 SGHDT, CDR2 YYEEEE. Assay used: immunoSEQ multiplex PCR; TCRdb lists only in-frame clones, some missing. The sample shows roughly 2.4 million clones, approximately 96% of them seen only once. Input material: naive CD4+ T cells sorted from blood. The subset denotes: CD45RA+ positively selected. J is TRBJ2-7 and V is TRBV5-6; D might be TRBD1 (5 bases). This clonotype originated in a man aged 18 to 30 in good health. Here the CDR3 reads CASSLRTPSGEQYF. The DNA of the CDR3 is TGTGCCAGCAGCTTGAGGACACCCTCGGGCGAGCAGTACTTC.